This T cell receptor (beta chain) was recorded in a study of blood T cell repertoires in COVID-19. For the study at large: Collection of acute and convalescent COVID-19 samples took place in the United States, Italy and Spain. Sources were T cells, B-cell-depleted T cells, or PBMCs; the material itself was cDNA or gDNA.

The CDR3 is made up of 15 amino acids. Germline V gene data show CDR1 as SGHVS and CDR2 as FQNEAQ. V was clipped by 5 bases and J by 6 bases; unmatched bases: 11. There are a few counts of this clone. Profiling relied on immunoSEQ multiplex PCR, and the TCRdb table lists in-frame clones only, not all of them. The sample has approximately 230,000 clones, about 91% seen once. The TCR sequence derives from a woman younger than 45 with COVID-19, enrolled during active disease. The chain recombines TRBV7-8 with TRBJ1-1, with 8 bases lining up with TRBD1. Input material: peripheral blood. The CDR3 loop is CASSPNRGVGAEAFF. CDR3 nucleotide sequence: TGTGCCAGCAGCCCAAACAGGGGGGTCGGGGCTGAAGCTTTCTTT.